This TCR beta chain came from a study of human T cells and chemical hapten exposure. Study overall: Readings were taken at 6 days from patch tests that had applied 0.01% DPC to the upper back.

TCRdb ran MiXCR on the RACE reads and lists one entry per CDR3 protein. The sample includes some 77,000 distinct CDR3 sequences, under 13% seen only once; the top ten take roughly 1.4%. The V and J ends lost 0 bases and 3 bases respectively, with 13 bases between them. Germline V CDR1 and CDR2: DFQATT, SNEGSKA (reference sequence). The CDR3 is 15 residues long. This clonotype occurred a few times. Sample time point: patch test 1, 2 weeks after DPC sensitization. Treatment of the sample: therapeutic diphenylcyclopropenone sensitization with weekly scalp DPC. The V gene is TRBV20-1, the J gene TRBJ2-3; no clear D gene. The TCR was taken from a woman aged 50 to 60 with alopecia areata. Some clones in this sample may be carry-over from other donors' samples. Sequenced here: whole blood, sampled in connection with sensitization to the hapten diphenylcyclopropenone (DPC). This CDR3 is CSAREPSTRTDTQYF. CDR3 coding DNA: TGCAGTGCTAGAGAGCCCTCCACCCGAACAGATACGCAGTATTTT.